Below are 24 T cell receptor beta chains sequenced from a single sample in a study of T-cell memory formation after mild COVID-19. TCRdb reanalysed the 5' RACE reads using MiXCR and keeps one entry per CDR3 protein. The profile shows 400,000 or so distinct CDR3 sequences, roughly 20% of them singletons. Sequencing was done on a sample of PBMCs or a T cell subset sorted from them (not recorded which). The receptors come from an adult woman who had mild COVID-19 (a few samples of this study predate the infection). Cell type and time point are not known.

This clonotype appeared a few times. The chain combines TRBV7-9 with TRBJ1-1; tentative D call: TRBD1 (6 bases). This CDR3 has 15 amino acids. The V gene's germline CDR1 is SEHNR and CDR2 FQNEAQ (reference sequence). The V end lost 5 bases, the J end lost 0 bases, and 13 bases lay between the germline ends. CDR3 sequence: CASSARGLLNTEAFF. CDR3 nucleotides: TGTGCCAGCAGCGCCAGGGGACTCCTGAACACTGAAGCTTTCTTT.

The table lists this clonotype with a few counts. The chain couples TRBV5-1 to TRBJ2-3; D unresolved. Germline V gene sequence: CDR1 SGHRS, CDR2 YFSETQ. The CDR3 runs to 13 residues. V was clipped by 3 bases and J by 9 bases, with 14 bases between them. As DNA, the CDR3 is TGCGCCAGCAGCTCCGGATCCGGTGGAACGCAGTATTTT. Its translation: CASSSGSGGTQYF.

This clonotype came up a few times. This chain joins TRBV7-8 and TRBJ1-5; D perhaps matches TRBD1 (6 bases). CDR3 size: 17 residues. Germline assignment: CDR1 SGHVS and CDR2 FQNEAQ. The V end was cut by 5 bases, the J end by 2 bases, with 19 bases between. CDR3 amino acids: CASSPHRGGGRNQPQHF. The CDR3 DNA follows: TGTGCCAGCAGCCCTCACCGGGGGGGCGGTCGCAATCAGCCCCAGCATTTT.

This clonotype was counted only a few times. The genes are TRBV6-4 and TRBJ2-2; 12 positions agree with TRBD2. Germline trimming cut 0 bases from V and 4 bases from J; bases unmatched to any gene: 0. This CDR3 contains 16 residues. Germline V gene lookup returns CDR1 MRHNA and CDR2 SNTAGT. CDR3 loop: CASSDSTSGGTGELFF. Written as DNA, the CDR3 is TGTGCCAGCAGTGACTCGACTAGCGGGGGCACCGGGGAGCTGTTTTTT.

The gene calls are TRBV5-1 and TRBJ2-3, with 8 bases aligning to TRBD1. The germline CDR1 and CDR2 sequences are SGHRS and YFSETQ. The trim removed 4 bases at V and 2 bases at J, leaving 18 bases unmatched. The CDR3 has 19 amino acids. The CDR3 DNA sequence: TGCGCCAGCAGCGTCCCGCTTTTCGGACAGGGAGTGTTCACAGATACGCAGTATTTT. It encodes CASSVPLFGQGVFTDTQYF. Filled out from reference TRBV5-1 and TRBJ2-3, the complete variable domain reads KAGVTQTPRYLIKTRGQQVTLSCSPISGHRSVSWYQQTPGQGLQFLFEYFSETQRNKGNFPGRFSGRQFSNSRSEMNVSTLELGDSALYLCASSVPLFGQGVFTDTQYFGPGTRLTVL.

This clonotype was observed a handful of times. The CDR3 sequence is CASKDRPYEQYF. In DNA form, the CDR3 reads TGTGCCAGCAAGGACAGACCCTACGAGCAGTACTTC. The gene calls are TRBV6-2 or TRBV6-3 and TRBJ2-7; TRBD1 might be the D (6 bases). V lost 7 bases and J lost 2, with 9 bases in between. CDR1 MNHEY and CDR2 SVGEGT come from the germline V gene. The CDR3 runs 12 residues.

The rearrangement joins TRBV7-2 to TRBJ2-3; 7 nucleotides agree with TRBD2. Germline-derived CDR1 and CDR2 are SGHTA and FQGNSA. V was clipped by 1 base and J by 2 bases; unmatched bases: 6. This CDR3 region has 16 residues. Here the CDR3 reads CASSLDDSGITDTQYF. The CDR3 DNA is TGTGCCAGCAGCTTAGACGACAGCGGGATCACAGATACGCAGTATTTT. Based on the CDR3 plus reference TRBV7-2 and TRBJ2-3, the full variable domain is GAGVSQSPSNKVTEKGKDVELRCDPISGHTALYWYRQSLGQGLEFLIYFQGNSAPDKSGLPSDRFSAERTGGSVSTLTIQRTQQEDSAVYLCASSLDDSGITDTQYFGPGTRLTVL.

V is TRBV7-6 and J is TRBJ2-1; 9 nucleotides align to TRBD2. V trimming: 6 bases; J trimming: 6 bases; junction bases outside the gene matches: 9. This CDR3 comprises 15 residues. In germline, CDR1 is SGHVS, CDR2 FNYEAQ. The CDR3 DNA is TGTGCCAGCAGTTCCTCCGGGACTAGCTCCAATGAGCAGTTCTTC. It is translated as CASSSSGTSSNEQFF.

This clonotype was recorded a few times. The J gene is TRBJ1-1, the V gene TRBV6-5; D remains unclear. The germline V and J ends were trimmed by 6 bases and 0 bases, with 14 bases remaining between them. Looked up from germline, CDR1 is MNHEY and CDR2 is SVGAGI. The CDR3 is 15 amino acids. Here the CDR3 DNA reads TGTGCCAGCAGCCTCCTCGGGAGGGTGAACACTGAAGCTTTCTTT. Translation: CASSLLGRVNTEAFF.

J is TRBJ2-3 and V is TRBV5-6; no firm D call. Germline V CDR1 and CDR2: SGHDT, YYEEEE. Trimming left V 4 bases short and J 4 bases short, with 7 bases between. This CDR3 region has 12 residues. CDR3 sequence reads: CASSNQPDTQYF. Written as DNA, the CDR3 is TGTGCCAGCAGCAACCAGCCAGATACGCAGTATTTT.

This clonotype was recorded a few times. The chain couples TRBV20-1 to TRBJ2-7, with 9 bases fitting TRBD1. The J segment lost 4 bases and the V segment lost 7 bases, leaving 5 bases of the junction unmatched. Germline lookup yields CDR1 DFQATT and CDR2 SNEGSKA (reference sequence). The CDR3 spans 12 residues. The CDR3 bases are TGCAGTGGTGGACAGGGGCTATACGAGCAGTACTTC. Translated, it gives CSGGQGLYEQYF.

The chain carries TRBV19 and TRBJ2-1, with D possibly being TRBD2 (6 bases). CDR3 size: 16 residues. V was trimmed by 1 base and J by 3 bases, leaving 13 bases between them. Germline V lookup: CDR1 LNHDA, CDR2 SQIVND (reference sequence). CDR3 sequence (DNA): TGTGCCAGTAGTATAGCTGCGGGGTCCAGCTACAATGAGCAGTTCTTC. Translating it yields CASSIAAGSSYNEQFF.

This clonotype was seen more than once but under ten times. This chain connects TRBV15 to TRBJ2-5; no clear D. The CDR3 extends over 13 amino acids. V was pared by 0 bases and J by 5 bases, with 7 bases between. Per the germline V gene, CDR1 is LNHNV and CDR2 is YYDKDF (reference sequence). The chain's CDR3 is CATSREPVETQYF. The DNA for the CDR3 is TGTGCCACCAGCAGAGAACCCGTGGAGACCCAGTACTTC.

This clonotype has only a few counts. The V call is TRBV18, the J call TRBJ1-1; 7 bases fit TRBD1. This CDR3 region has 15 residues. J lost 0 bases, V lost 5 bases, and 6 bases had no gene match. Germline V gene lookup returns CDR1 KGHSH and CDR2 LQKENI. CDR3 loop: CASSAGTELNTEAFF. DNA for the CDR3: TGTGCCAGCTCAGCCGGGACAGAACTGAACACTGAAGCTTTCTTT.

The V gene is TRBV11-2, the J gene TRBJ2-7, with a weak D call TRBD2 (6 bases). This CDR3 contains 12 residues. V lost 0 bases and J 7 bases, leaving 7 bases between the germline ends. CDR1 and CDR2 (germline): SGHAT, FQNNGV. The CDR3 DNA sequence: TGTGCCAGCAGCTTAGATGGAGGGGAGCAGTACTTC. Encoded protein: CASSLDGGEQYF.

This clonotype was detected a few times. The chain links TRBV7-9 to TRBJ1-5; the match to TRBD1 covers 9 bases. CDR1 and CDR2 from the germline V gene are SEHNR and FQNEAQ (reference sequence). After removal of 5 bases from V and 7 bases from J, the junction contained 9 bases not matched to a gene. CDR3 length equals 15 residues. The CDR3 sequence is CASSAEKDRGQPQHF. CDR3 nucleotides: TGTGCCAGCAGCGCAGAGAAGGACAGGGGACAGCCCCAGCATTTT.

V is TRBV7-3 and J is TRBJ2-6; D remains ambiguous. The CDR3 extends over 16 amino acids. V was clipped by 0 bases and J by 0 bases, with 6 bases between them. CDR1 is SGHTA and CDR2 is FQGTGA in the germline V gene. CDR3 in amino acids: CASSLTQYSGANVLTF. The CDR3 region has the DNA TGTGCCAGCAGCTTAACGCAGTACTCTGGGGCCAACGTCCTGACTTTC. The full variable domain, its missing parts supplied by reference TRBV7-3 and TRBJ2-6, is GAGVSQTPSNKVTEKGKYVELRCDPISGHTALYWYRQSLGQGPEFLIYFQGTGAADDSGLPNDRFFAVRPEGSVSTLKIQRTERGDSAVYLCASSLTQYSGANVLTFGAGSRLTVL.

This clonotype was seen a few times. CDR3 nucleotides: TGCAGTGCTAGGGGGTATGGACAGGGCAACTATGGCTACACCTTC. Its translation is CSARGYGQGNYGYTF. The rearrangement uses TRBV20-1 and TRBJ1-2, with 8 bases identical to TRBD1. This CDR3 has 15 residues. Germline-derived CDR1 and CDR2 are DFQATT and SNEGSKA (reference sequence). Trimming removed 3 bases from V and 2 bases from J; junction bases left unmatched: 8.

A few counts support this clonotype. The J gene is TRBJ1-1, the V gene TRBV7-8; TRBD1 is a possible D gene (5 bases). The CDR3 loop spans 13 amino acids. The V end was cut by 10 bases, the J end by 3 bases, with 15 bases between. Looked up from germline, CDR1 is SGHVS and CDR2 is FQNEAQ. CDR3 DNA sequence: TGTGCCACCCAGGACAACCGGGACACTGAAGCTTTCTTT. Its protein product is CATQDNRDTEAFF.

J is TRBJ2-2 and V is TRBV30; 7 bases map to TRBD1. This CDR3 is built from 14 residues. V was pared by 3 bases and J by 7 bases, with 8 bases of the junction left unmatched. CDR1 is GTSNPN, CDR2 SVGIG, per germline (reference sequence). CDR3 protein: CAWRTGSESGELFF. The CDR3 DNA sequence: TGTGCCTGGAGGACAGGGTCGGAAAGCGGGGAGCTGTTTTTT.

This clonotype has only a few counts. The V gene is TRBV9, the J gene TRBJ1-2; no clear D. Germline CDR1 and CDR2: SGDLS and YYNGEE. This CDR3 contains 15 residues. The V end was cut by 0 bases, the J end by 3 bases, with 12 bases between. The CDR3 DNA sequence: TGTGCCAGCAGCGTAGACACTTCCAACTACTATGGCTACACCTTC. Its translation: CASSVDTSNYYGYTF.

The chain links TRBV24-1 to TRBJ2-2, with D tentatively TRBD1 (6 bases). Per germline, CDR1 KGHDR and CDR2 SFDVKD. V lost 0 bases, J lost 5 bases, and 9 bases lay in between. This CDR3 is built from 15 residues. CDR3 in amino acids: CATSDLGQTTGELFF. The CDR3 coding sequence is TGTGCCACCAGTGATTTGGGACAGACGACCGGGGAGCTGTTTTTT.

The chain has TRBV7-2 and TRBJ1-1, with TRBD1 matching 8 bases. Germline lookup yields CDR1 SGHTA and CDR2 FQGNSA. This CDR3 has 15 amino acids. V shed 4 bases and J 4 bases; nucleotides not matched to a gene: 8. The CDR3 is CASSSRLDRATEAFF. The CDR3 region has the DNA TGTGCCAGCAGCTCACGCCTGGACAGGGCCACTGAAGCTTTCTTT.

In its sample, this clonotype was seen many times. The chain carries TRBV7-3 and TRBJ2-7, with D hard to call. The CDR3 extends over 12 amino acids. Trimming shortened V by 8 bases and J by 5 bases, and 13 bases separated the two germline ends. CDR1 SGHTA and CDR2 FQGTGA come from the germline V gene. The CDR3 sequence is CASYPSEDEQYF. In DNA form, the CDR3 reads TGTGCCAGCTACCCCTCAGAGGACGAGCAGTACTTC.